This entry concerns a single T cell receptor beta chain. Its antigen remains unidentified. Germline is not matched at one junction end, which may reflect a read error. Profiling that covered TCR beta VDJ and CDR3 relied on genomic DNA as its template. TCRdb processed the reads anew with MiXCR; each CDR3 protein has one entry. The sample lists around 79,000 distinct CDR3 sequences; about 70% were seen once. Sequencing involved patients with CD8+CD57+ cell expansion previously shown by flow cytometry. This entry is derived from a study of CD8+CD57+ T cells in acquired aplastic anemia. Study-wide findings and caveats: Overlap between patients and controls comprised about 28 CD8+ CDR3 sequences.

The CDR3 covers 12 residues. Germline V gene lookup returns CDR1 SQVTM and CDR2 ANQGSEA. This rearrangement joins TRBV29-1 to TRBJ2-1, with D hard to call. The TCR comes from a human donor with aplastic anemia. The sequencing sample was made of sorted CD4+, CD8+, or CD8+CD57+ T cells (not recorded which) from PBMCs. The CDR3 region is CGVALPVGEQFF. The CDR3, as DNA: TGCGGCGTTGCACTACCCGTGGGGGAGCAGTTCTTC.